These T cell receptor beta chains were read from a single sample in a study of T-cell reconstitution after alpha-beta-depleted transplantation in children. Each CDR3 protein gets one entry after TCRdb re-called the PCR reads with MiXCR. The sample includes about 300,000 distinct CDR3 sequences, over 9.5% of them seen just once. Here the sequenced sample was PBMCs, taken before TCRalphabeta/CD19-depleted stem cell transplant. Receptor source: a boy younger than two with acute myeloid leukemia, due to receive a stem cell transplant. Each CDR3 is given with its conserved first and last residue. The D gene is left open where the match is weak. Rows may omit the clone size; those that give it use once, few, many or a size class.

j_call: TRBJ2-5; d_call: TRBD1; clone_size: many; v_call: TRBV12-3/TRBV12-4; cdr3_nt: TGTGCCAGCAGCCGGACAGGGAGGGAGACCCAGTACTTC; cdr3_aa: CASSRTGRETQYF
j_call: TRBJ2-1; d_call: TRBD2; clone_size: many; v_call: TRBV18; cdr3_nt: TGTGCCAGCTCACCACCGGCAGCGGGAGGGAGTGAGCAGTTCTTC; cdr3_aa: CASSPPAAGGSEQFF
j_call: TRBJ2-7; d_call: TRBD1; clone_size: many; v_call: TRBV20-1; cdr3_nt: TGCAGTGCTCTCACTCTCTCGACAGGGTACGAGCAGTACTTC; cdr3_aa: CSALTLSTGYEQYF
j_call: TRBJ2-1; d_call: -; clone_size: -; v_call: TRBV28; cdr3_nt: TGTGCCAGCAGGGAGCTAGCGTACGGTGAGCAGTTCTTC; cdr3_aa: CASRELAYGEQFF
j_call: TRBJ2-7; d_call: -; clone_size: -; v_call: TRBV19; cdr3_nt: TGTGCCAGTAGGATGACACGCTCCCCCTCCTACGAGCAGTACTTC; cdr3_aa: CASRMTRSPSYEQYF
j_call: TRBJ2-7; d_call: -; clone_size: many; v_call: TRBV12-3/TRBV12-4; cdr3_nt: TGTGCCAGCAGTTTTTACTACTCCTACGAGCAGTACTTC; cdr3_aa: CASSFYYSYEQYF
j_call: TRBJ1-2; d_call: TRBD1; clone_size: -; v_call: TRBV11-2; cdr3_nt: TGTGCCAGCAGCCACACCCACAGGGGTGGGTATGGCTACACCTTC; cdr3_aa: CASSHTHRGGYGYTF
j_call: TRBJ2-5; d_call: TRBD2; clone_size: few; v_call: TRBV29-1; cdr3_nt: TGCAGCGTTGAAGGCTCAGAGGGACTAGCTGAGACCCAGTACTTC; cdr3_aa: CSVEGSEGLAETQYF
j_call: TRBJ2-5; d_call: TRBD1; clone_size: -; v_call: TRBV9; cdr3_nt: TGTGCCAGCAGCGGCGGACAGGGCCAAGAGACCCAGTACTTC; cdr3_aa: CASSGGQGQETQYF
j_call: TRBJ2-5; d_call: -; clone_size: many; v_call: TRBV5-1; cdr3_nt: TGCGCCAGCAGCTTGGTGGTGTCCGCCCAAGAGACCCAGTACTTC; cdr3_aa: CASSLVVSAQETQYF
j_call: TRBJ1-2; d_call: -; clone_size: many; v_call: TRBV29-1; cdr3_nt: TGCAGCGTTGTGGATGGATCAAACTATGGCTACACCTTC; cdr3_aa: CSVVDGSNYGYTF
j_call: TRBJ1-1; d_call: -; clone_size: many; v_call: TRBV19; cdr3_nt: TGTGCCAGTAGTATAGATGGGATCCCCCCTCTGAACACTGAAGCTTTCTTT; cdr3_aa: CASSIDGIPPLNTEAFF
j_call: TRBJ2-7; d_call: -; clone_size: many; v_call: TRBV7-8; cdr3_nt: TGTGCCAGCTATGACAGGTCTTCCTACGAGCAGTACTTC; cdr3_aa: CASYDRSSYEQYF
j_call: TRBJ1-1; d_call: -; clone_size: many; v_call: TRBV20-1; cdr3_nt: TGCAGTGCCCCCGGTAGAAGGGACACTGAAGCTTTCTTT; cdr3_aa: CSAPGRRDTEAFF
j_call: TRBJ2-3; d_call: TRBD1; clone_size: few; v_call: TRBV28; cdr3_nt: TGTGCCAGCAGTTTCGGGGGCACAGGGGGAGACACGCAGTATTTT; cdr3_aa: CASSFGGTGGDTQYF
j_call: TRBJ2-6; d_call: -; clone_size: many; v_call: TRBV5-1; cdr3_nt: TGCGCCAGCAGCTTATTGGATGGGGCCAACGTCCTGACTTTC; cdr3_aa: CASSLLDGANVLTF
j_call: TRBJ1-3; d_call: -; clone_size: few; v_call: TRBV28; cdr3_nt: TGTGCCAGCGCGGGGACCAAGGGCCGCTACCGAGAGACCATATATTTT; cdr3_aa: CASAGTKGRYRETIYF
j_call: TRBJ2-5; d_call: TRBD2; clone_size: -; v_call: TRBV3-1; cdr3_nt: TGTGCCAGCAGCCAAGGGGGACTAGCGGGGGACAAGTACTTC; cdr3_aa: CASSQGGLAGDKYF
j_call: TRBJ2-1; d_call: -; clone_size: many; v_call: TRBV28; cdr3_nt: TGTGCCAGCAGTCCCATTGGAACCCCGGGGTTCTTC; cdr3_aa: CASSPIGTPGFF
j_call: TRBJ2-3; d_call: -; clone_size: many; v_call: TRBV5-1; cdr3_nt: TGCGCCAGCAGCCGGGCCTACCTGACAGATACGCAGTATTTT; cdr3_aa: CASSRAYLTDTQYF
j_call: TRBJ2-3; d_call: TRBD2; clone_size: few; v_call: TRBV7-2; cdr3_nt: TGTGCCAGCAGCCGTAGCGGGAGGGTTTCAGATACGCAGTATTTT; cdr3_aa: CASSRSGRVSDTQYF
j_call: TRBJ2-1; d_call: TRBD2; clone_size: many; v_call: TRBV5-1; cdr3_nt: TGCGCCAGCAGCCTAGCGGGAGTAGAGAATGAGCAGTTCTTC; cdr3_aa: CASSLAGVENEQFF
j_call: TRBJ1-5; d_call: TRBD1; clone_size: few; v_call: TRBV20-1; cdr3_nt: TGCAGTGCCGACCGGACAGGGATCAATCAGCCCCAGCATTTT; cdr3_aa: CSADRTGINQPQHF
j_call: TRBJ2-1; d_call: -; clone_size: many; v_call: TRBV10-3; cdr3_nt: TGTGCCATGTCCAGGATGAGCTTTGGTAATGAGCAGTTCTTC; cdr3_aa: CAMSRMSFGNEQFF
j_call: TRBJ2-5; d_call: TRBD2; clone_size: -; v_call: TRBV12-3/TRBV12-4; cdr3_nt: TGTGCCAGCAGCCCAGGACTAGGGCGGGGGACCCAGTACTTC; cdr3_aa: CASSPGLGRGTQYF
j_call: TRBJ2-2; d_call: TRBD2; clone_size: -; v_call: TRBV28; cdr3_nt: TGTGCCAGCAGTTGGACTAGCGCGAACACCGGGGAGCTGTTTTTT; cdr3_aa: CASSWTSANTGELFF
j_call: TRBJ2-1; d_call: TRBD2; clone_size: many; v_call: TRBV30; cdr3_nt: TGTGCCTGGAGTGACGGGACTAGCGGGGGTAAGCAGTTCTTC; cdr3_aa: CAWSDGTSGGKQFF
j_call: TRBJ2-1; d_call: TRBD1; clone_size: few; v_call: TRBV29-1; cdr3_nt: TGCAGCGGCTACAGGGGGCTCTACAATGAGCAGTTCTTC; cdr3_aa: CSGYRGLYNEQFF
j_call: TRBJ1-1; d_call: TRBD1; clone_size: many; v_call: TRBV7-9; cdr3_nt: TGTGCCAGCAGCACTCGACAGGGGAACACTGAAGCTTTCTTT; cdr3_aa: CASSTRQGNTEAFF
j_call: TRBJ2-6; d_call: -; clone_size: many; v_call: TRBV5-6; cdr3_nt: TGTGCCAGCAGCTTGGCCGCAGGTTGGGGGGCCAACGTCCTGACTTTC; cdr3_aa: CASSLAAGWGANVLTF
j_call: TRBJ1-2; d_call: -; clone_size: many; v_call: TRBV7-3; cdr3_nt: TGTGCCAGCAGGTTAACGGGTGCAGGATCATATGGCTACACCTTC; cdr3_aa: CASRLTGAGSYGYTF
j_call: TRBJ2-7; d_call: -; clone_size: many; v_call: TRBV12-3/TRBV12-4; cdr3_nt: TGTGCAAGCTCTGAAGTCCTAGGGCACGAGCAGTACTTC; cdr3_aa: CASSEVLGHEQYF
j_call: TRBJ2-3; d_call: TRBD2; clone_size: -; v_call: TRBV19; cdr3_nt: TGTGCCAGTAGTATAGTCGGGGTCACTAGCGGGACGCTACACATCTTCACAGATACGCAGTATTTT; cdr3_aa: CASSIVGVTSGTLHIFTDTQYF
j_call: TRBJ2-5; d_call: TRBD2; clone_size: many; v_call: TRBV6-5; cdr3_nt: TGTGCCAGCAGTTACTCCCCGACTAGCGGCCAAGAGACCCAGTACTTC; cdr3_aa: CASSYSPTSGQETQYF
j_call: TRBJ2-7; d_call: -; clone_size: many; v_call: TRBV29-1; cdr3_nt: TGCAGCGTTGACGGGGTTTCGGGCTCCTACGAGCAGTACTTC; cdr3_aa: CSVDGVSGSYEQYF
j_call: TRBJ2-5; d_call: -; clone_size: many; v_call: TRBV9; cdr3_nt: TGTGCCAGCAGCCCCAGGGAGGGGGCGCAAGAGACCCAGTACTTC; cdr3_aa: CASSPREGAQETQYF
j_call: TRBJ2-3; d_call: -; clone_size: few; v_call: TRBV29-1; cdr3_nt: TGCAGCGTTGAACCCAGACTAACCACAGATACGCAGTATTTT; cdr3_aa: CSVEPRLTTDTQYF